These T cell receptor beta chains were read from a single sample in a study of neurological immune-mediated disorders. MiXCR was run by TCRdb on the 5' RACE reads, yielding one entry per CDR3 protein. The sample lists roughly 89,000 distinct CDR3 sequences, about 2.5% occurring once. Sample: PBMCs. The receptors originated from a woman aged 30 to 39 with multiple sclerosis. Each CDR3 is given with its conserved first and last residue. D genes are given only for firm matches. Size is stated for part of the rows, as once, few or many counts, or as a class when the clone is expanded.

>TRBJ2-4|.|TRBV18|many
TGTGCCAGCTCACCCAAAAACATTCAGTACTTC
CASSPKNIQYF
>TRBJ2-7|TRBD2|TRBV7-9|many
TGTGCCAGCAGCTTAGCCGGACTAGCGGTCTACGAGCAGTACTTC
CASSLAGLAVYEQYF
>TRBJ2-2|TRBD2|TRBV27|many
TGTGCCAGCAGTTCGGGACTAGCGGGAGGGGCCGGGGAGCTGTTTTTT
CASSSGLAGGAGELFF
>TRBJ2-3|.|TRBV7-2|many
TGTGCCAGCAGCTCTAGTCCGGGGGGACACACAGATACGCAGTATTTT
CASSSSPGGHTDTQYF
>TRBJ1-2|.|TRBV20-1|many
TGCAGTGCTAGAGCCTCAGGGAACTATGGCTACACCTTC
CSARASGNYGYTF
>TRBJ1-1|.|TRBV15|.
TGTGCCACCAGCAGAGATCTTATTAGGCTAGCGGGCACTGAAGCTTTCTTT
CATSRDLIRLAGTEAFF
>TRBJ1-2|.|TRBV5-1|many
TGCGCCAGCAGCTTGGGGTCAGGGAACTATGGCTACACCTTC
CASSLGSGNYGYTF
>TRBJ1-2|.|TRBV20-1|.
TGCAGTGCTAGACGATCTGATTTAGGGAAAAAACCTGCTAACTATGGCTACACCTTC
CSARRSDLGKKPANYGYTF
>TRBJ2-2|.|TRBV6-5|many
TGTGCCAGCAGGGCAGGGATCGGGGAGCTGTTTTTT
CASRAGIGELFF
>TRBJ1-1|.|TRBV29-1|many
TGCAGCGTTGCCCAGGGAGACACTGAAGCTTTCTTT
CSVAQGDTEAFF
>TRBJ1-5|.|TRBV18|many
TGTGCCAGCTCCCAAGGTCGGAGCACTAATCAGCCCCAGCATTTT
CASSQGRSTNQPQHF
>TRBJ2-2|.|TRBV12-3/TRBV12-4|many
TGTGCCAGCAACCTTATCGGTCGGGCCGGGGAGCTGTTTTTT
CASNLIGRAGELFF
>TRBJ2-1|TRBD2|TRBV27|many
TGTGCCAGCAGTCCCGGGCTAGCGGGGGGCAATGAGCAGTTCTTC
CASSPGLAGGNEQFF
>TRBJ2-1|.|TRBV14|many
TGTGCCAGCAGCCCTCGACTCGCGGGTATATACAATGAGCAGTTCTTC
CASSPRLAGIYNEQFF
>TRBJ1-5|TRBD1|TRBV3-1|many
TGTGCCAGCAGCCAAGAGAGGGGGCCCAATCAGCCCCAGCATTTT
CASSQERGPNQPQHF
>TRBJ1-2|TRBD1|TRBV27|many
TGTGCCAGCAGAACCGGGACAGGGGAGGCGAGCTACACCTTC
CASRTGTGEASYTF
>TRBJ1-1|TRBD1|TRBV6-5|many
TGTGCCAGCAGATCGGGACAGATGAACACTGAAGCTTTCTTT
CASRSGQMNTEAFF
>TRBJ1-2|.|TRBV3-1|many
TGTGCCAGCAGCCAAGATGACAAAGCGGAGGGCTACACCTTC
CASSQDDKAEGYTF
>TRBJ2-1|.|TRBV27|many
TGTGCCAGCAGTGCCGGAAACCTCTACAATGAGCAGTTCTTC
CASSAGNLYNEQFF
>TRBJ1-2|.|TRBV12-3/TRBV12-4|many
TGTGCCAGCAGTTCCATTCGACGGACTGGCTATGGCTACACCTTC
CASSSIRRTGYGYTF
>TRBJ2-2|TRBD1|TRBV19|many
TGTGCCAGTAGTTCACAAGACAGGGGGCGATACACCGGGGAGCTGTTTTTT
CASSSQDRGRYTGELFF
>TRBJ2-6|.|TRBV29-1|many
TGCAGCGTTGCCCAAGAATCTGGGGCCAACGTCCTGACTTTC
CSVAQESGANVLTF
>TRBJ2-3|TRBD2|TRBV7-9|many
TGTGCCAGCAGCGCCCCGGGACTAGACACAGATACGCAGTATTTT
CASSAPGLDTDTQYF
>TRBJ1-5|.|TRBV4-2|many
TGTGCCAGCAGCCAAGATCCGGGACGCGAGGAACCCCAGCATTTT
CASSQDPGREEPQHF
>TRBJ1-5|.|TRBV10-3|medium-sized
TGTGCCATCAGTGAGTCCGGGACGCCTCGGGGACAGCCCCAGCATTTT
CAISESGTPRGQPQHF
>TRBJ2-7|.|TRBV25-1|many
TGTGCCAGCAGTGGCTTCCAGGGGAAACCCTACGAGCAGTACTTC
CASSGFQGKPYEQYF
>TRBJ1-5|.|TRBV6-4|many
TGTGCCAGCAGTGAGAAGACCAATCAGCCCCAGCATTTT
CASSEKTNQPQHF
>TRBJ2-2|.|TRBV20-1|many
TGCAGTGCTAGAGAGGGCAGGGCGAACACCGGGGAGCTGTTTTTT
CSAREGRANTGELFF
>TRBJ2-1|TRBD2|TRBV20-1|many
TGCAGTGCCCTGGGACTAGCGGAATACAATGAGCAGTTCTTC
CSALGLAEYNEQFF
>TRBJ2-7|.|TRBV5-1|many
TGCGCCAGCAGCTTGTTAGACGGTTCCTACGAGCAGTACTTC
CASSLLDGSYEQYF
>TRBJ2-7|TRBD1|TRBV18|.
TGTGCCAGCTCACCAGGGGGCCAGGGGGTGTACGAGCAGTACTTC
CASSPGGQGVYEQYF
>TRBJ2-7|TRBD2|TRBV7-9|many
TGTGCCAGCAGCTTTGGGACTAGCGAGCCTTACGAGCAGTACTTC
CASSFGTSEPYEQYF
>TRBJ2-1|TRBD2|TRBV15|many
TGTGCCACCAGCACCAACCGACTAGCCAACAATGAGCAGTTCTTC
CATSTNRLANNEQFF
>TRBJ2-1|TRBD2|TRBV6-2/TRBV6-3|many
TGTGCCAGCAGCTTCCTAGCGGGAAGAGGCTACAATGAGCAGTTCTTC
CASSFLAGRGYNEQFF
>TRBJ1-4|TRBD1|TRBV28|many
TGTGCCATAAAGACAGGGCTTAATGAAAAACTGTTTTTT
CAIKTGLNEKLFF
>TRBJ2-2|.|TRBV13|many
TGTGCCAGCAGCCCCCGGCGGACTACGACGAACACCGGGGAGCTGTTTTTT
CASSPRRTTTNTGELFF
>TRBJ2-7|TRBD2|TRBV20-1|many
TGCAGTGCTAGAGAAGGCGGGAGGGCCTACGAGCAGTACTTC
CSAREGGRAYEQYF